This entry concerns a single T cell receptor (beta chain). The sample comes from a study of blood T cell repertoires in COVID-19. The CDR3 runs to 13 residues. Germline CDR1 and CDR2: LNHDA and SQIVND (reference sequence). Trimming left V 4 bases short and J 7 bases short, with 14 bases between. Assay used: immunoSEQ multiplex PCR; TCRdb lists only in-frame clones, some missing. The sample contains fewer than 130,000 clones, approximately 82% of which appear only once. This clonotype was obtained from a woman aged 80 or older with acute or convalescent COVID-19. The sample comprised peripheral blood. The V call is TRBV19, the J call TRBJ2-7; perhaps TRBD2 as D (6 bases). CDR3 sequence reads: CASSSPGAREQYF. DNA for the CDR3: TGTGCCAGTAGTAGCCCGGGAGCTCGAGAGCAGTACTTC.